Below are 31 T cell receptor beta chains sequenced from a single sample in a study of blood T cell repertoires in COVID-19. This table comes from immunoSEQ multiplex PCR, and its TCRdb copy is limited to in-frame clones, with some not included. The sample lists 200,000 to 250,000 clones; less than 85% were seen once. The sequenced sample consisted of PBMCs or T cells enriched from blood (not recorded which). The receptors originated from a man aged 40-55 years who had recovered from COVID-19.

CDR3 in DNA: TGTGCCAGCAACAGTATAAAGCTCTACGAGCAGTACTTC. As protein: CASNSIKLYEQYF. This chain uses TRBV2 with TRBJ2-7; D remains unclear. CDR1 and CDR2 from the germline V gene are SNHLY and FYNNEI. The V end was cut by 7 bases, the J end by 3 bases, with 13 bases between. The CDR3 sequence is 13 residues long.

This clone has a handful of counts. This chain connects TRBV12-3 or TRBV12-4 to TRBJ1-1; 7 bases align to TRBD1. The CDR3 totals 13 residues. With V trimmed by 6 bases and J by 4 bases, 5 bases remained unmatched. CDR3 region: CASRLSGGTEAFF. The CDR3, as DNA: TGTGCCAGCAGGCTCTCAGGGGGCACTGAAGCTTTCTTT.

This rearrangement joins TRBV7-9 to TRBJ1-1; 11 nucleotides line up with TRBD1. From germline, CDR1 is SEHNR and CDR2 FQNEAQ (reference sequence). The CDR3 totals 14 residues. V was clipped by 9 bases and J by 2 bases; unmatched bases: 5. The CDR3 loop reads CASGDRGDNTEAFF. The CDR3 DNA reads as TGTGCCAGTGGGGACAGGGGGGATAACACTGAAGCTTTCTTT. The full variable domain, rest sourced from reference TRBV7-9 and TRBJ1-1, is DTGVSQNPRHKITKRGQNVTFRCDPISEHNRLYWYRQTLGQGPEFLTYFQNEAQLEKSRLLSDRFSAERPKGSFSTLEIQRTEQGDSAMYLCASGDRGDNTEAFFGQGTRLTVV.

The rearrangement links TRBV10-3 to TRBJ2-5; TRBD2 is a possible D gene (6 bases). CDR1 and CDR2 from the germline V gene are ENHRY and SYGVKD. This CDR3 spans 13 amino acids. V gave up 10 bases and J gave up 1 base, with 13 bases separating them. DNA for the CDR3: TGTGCCACGGGGGTCGGGGGCCAAGAGACCCAGTACTTC. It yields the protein CATGVGGQETQYF.

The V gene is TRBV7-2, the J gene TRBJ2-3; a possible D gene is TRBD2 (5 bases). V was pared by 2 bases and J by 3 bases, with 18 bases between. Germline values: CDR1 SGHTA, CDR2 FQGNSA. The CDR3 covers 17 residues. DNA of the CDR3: TGTGCCAGCAGCTTAAGGGTGGTACGAACGGGGACAGATACGCAGTATTTT. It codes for CASSLRVVRTGTDTQYF.

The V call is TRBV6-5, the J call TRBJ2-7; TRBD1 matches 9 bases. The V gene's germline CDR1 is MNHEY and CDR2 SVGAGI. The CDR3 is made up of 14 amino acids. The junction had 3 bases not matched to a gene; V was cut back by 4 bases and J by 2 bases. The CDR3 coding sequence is TGTGCCAGCAGTTGGACAGGGGTCCCCTACGAGCAGTACTTC. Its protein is CASSWTGVPYEQYF.

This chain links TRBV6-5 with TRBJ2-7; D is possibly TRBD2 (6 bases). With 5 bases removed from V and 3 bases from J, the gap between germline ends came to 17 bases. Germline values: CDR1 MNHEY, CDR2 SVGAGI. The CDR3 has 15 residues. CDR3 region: CASSRGGTANYEQYF. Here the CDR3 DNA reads TGTGCCAGCAGTCGTGGCGGGACTGCCAACTACGAGCAGTACTTC.

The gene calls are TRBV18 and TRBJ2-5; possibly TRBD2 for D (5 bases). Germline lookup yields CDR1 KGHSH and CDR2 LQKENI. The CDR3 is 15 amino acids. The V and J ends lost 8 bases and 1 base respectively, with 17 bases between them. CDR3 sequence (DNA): TGTGCCAGCACCTTTAAACGGGGAAGCCAAGAGACCCAGTACTTC. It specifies CASTFKRGSQETQYF.

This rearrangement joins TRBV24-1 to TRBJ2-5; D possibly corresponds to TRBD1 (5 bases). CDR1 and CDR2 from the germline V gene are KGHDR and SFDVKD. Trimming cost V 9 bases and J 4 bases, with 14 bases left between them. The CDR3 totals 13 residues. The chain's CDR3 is CATQFRAAETQYF. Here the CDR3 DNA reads TGTGCCACCCAGTTCAGGGCGGCAGAGACCCAGTACTTC.

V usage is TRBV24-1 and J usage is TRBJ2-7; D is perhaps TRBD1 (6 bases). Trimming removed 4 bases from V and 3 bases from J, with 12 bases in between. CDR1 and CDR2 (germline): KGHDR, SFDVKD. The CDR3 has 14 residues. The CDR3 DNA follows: TGTGCCACCAGTGAAGGGGACACCTACTACGAGCAGTACTTC. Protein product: CATSEGDTYYEQYF.

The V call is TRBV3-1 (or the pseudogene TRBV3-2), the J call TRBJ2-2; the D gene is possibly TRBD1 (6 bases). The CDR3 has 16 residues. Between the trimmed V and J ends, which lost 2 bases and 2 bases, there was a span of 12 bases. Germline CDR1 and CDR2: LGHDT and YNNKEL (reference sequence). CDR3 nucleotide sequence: TGTGCCAGCAGCCAAACCGGGACAATCAACACCGGGGAGCTGTTTTTT. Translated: CASSQTGTINTGELFF.

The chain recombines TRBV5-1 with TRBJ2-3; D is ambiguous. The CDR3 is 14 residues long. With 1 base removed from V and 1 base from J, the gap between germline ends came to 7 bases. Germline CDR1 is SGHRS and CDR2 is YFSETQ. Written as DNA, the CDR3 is TGCGCCAGCAGCTTGAGGAGCGGCACAGATACGCAGTATTTT. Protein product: CASSLRSGTDTQYF.

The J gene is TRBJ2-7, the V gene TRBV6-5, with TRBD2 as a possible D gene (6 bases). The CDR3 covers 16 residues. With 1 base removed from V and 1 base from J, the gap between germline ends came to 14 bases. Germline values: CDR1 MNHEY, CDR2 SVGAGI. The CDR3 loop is CASSYFSTSMSYEQYF. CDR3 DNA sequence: TGTGCCAGCAGTTACTTCTCCACTAGCATGTCCTACGAGCAGTACTTC.

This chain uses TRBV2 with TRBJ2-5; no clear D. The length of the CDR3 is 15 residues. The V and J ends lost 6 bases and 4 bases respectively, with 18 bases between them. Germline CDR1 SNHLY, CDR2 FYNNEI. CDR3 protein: CASRPLGSRGETQYF. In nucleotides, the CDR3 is TGTGCCAGCAGGCCCCTGGGTTCTCGCGGAGAGACCCAGTACTTC.

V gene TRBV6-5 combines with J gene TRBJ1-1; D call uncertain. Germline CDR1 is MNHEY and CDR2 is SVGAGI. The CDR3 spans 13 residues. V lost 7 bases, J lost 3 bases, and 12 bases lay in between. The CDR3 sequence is CASKKISDTEAFF. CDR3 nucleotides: TGTGCCAGCAAAAAGATATCGGACACTGAAGCTTTCTTT.

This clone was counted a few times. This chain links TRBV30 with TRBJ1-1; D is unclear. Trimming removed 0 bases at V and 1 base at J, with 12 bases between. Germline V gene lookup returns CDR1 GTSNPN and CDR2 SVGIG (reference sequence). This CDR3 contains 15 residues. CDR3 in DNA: TGTGCCTGGAGTGTTAGAGGGCGGAGGAACACTGAAGCTTTCTTT. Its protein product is CAWSVRGRRNTEAFF.

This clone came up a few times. CDR3 residues: CASSLRGLAGYNEQFF. The CDR3 DNA reads TGTGCCAGCAGCTTAAGGGGGCTAGCTGGGTACAATGAGCAGTTCTTC. The chain uses TRBV7-3 and TRBJ2-1, with TRBD1 as a possible D gene (6 bases). This CDR3 spans 16 amino acids. Trimming took off 1 base at V and 4 bases at J, with 14 bases between the two ends. The germline gives CDR1 SGHTA, CDR2 FQGTGA.

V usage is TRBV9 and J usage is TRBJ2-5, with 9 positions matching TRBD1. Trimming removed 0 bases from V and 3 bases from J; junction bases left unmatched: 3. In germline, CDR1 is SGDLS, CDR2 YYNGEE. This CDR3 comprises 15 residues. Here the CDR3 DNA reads TGTGCCAGCAGCGTAGAGGGACAGGGTAAAGAGACCCAGTACTTC. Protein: CASSVEGQGKETQYF.

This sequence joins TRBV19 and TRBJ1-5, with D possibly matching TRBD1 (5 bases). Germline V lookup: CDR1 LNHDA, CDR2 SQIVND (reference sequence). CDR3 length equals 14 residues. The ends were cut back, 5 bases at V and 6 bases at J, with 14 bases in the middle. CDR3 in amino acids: CASSFGGGGQPQHF. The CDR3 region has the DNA TGTGCCAGTAGTTTTGGCGGGGGTGGTCAGCCCCAGCATTTT. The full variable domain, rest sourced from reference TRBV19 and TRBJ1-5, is DGGITQSPKYLFRKEGQNVTLSCEQNLNHDAMYWYRQDPGQGLRLIYYSQIVNDFQKGDIAEGYSVSREKKESFPLTVTSAQKNPTAFYLCASSFGGGGQPQHFGDGTRLSIL.

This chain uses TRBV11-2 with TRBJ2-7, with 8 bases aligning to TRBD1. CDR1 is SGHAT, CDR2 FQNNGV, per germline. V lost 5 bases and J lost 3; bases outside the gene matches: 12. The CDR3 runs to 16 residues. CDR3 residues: CASSPIRGRIGYEQYF. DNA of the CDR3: TGTGCCAGCAGCCCTATCAGGGGGCGCATCGGCTACGAGCAGTACTTC.

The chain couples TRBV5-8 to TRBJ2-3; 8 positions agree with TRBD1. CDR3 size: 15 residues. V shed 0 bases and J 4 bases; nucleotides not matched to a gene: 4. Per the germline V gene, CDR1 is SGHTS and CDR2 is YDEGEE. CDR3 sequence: CASSLEGQAADTQYF. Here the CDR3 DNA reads TGTGCCAGCAGCTTGGAGGGACAGGCCGCAGATACGCAGTATTTT.

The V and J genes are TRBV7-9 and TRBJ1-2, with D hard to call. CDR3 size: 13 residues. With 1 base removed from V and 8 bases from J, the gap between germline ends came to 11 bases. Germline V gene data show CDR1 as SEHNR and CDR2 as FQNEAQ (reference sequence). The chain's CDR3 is CASSLESLVGYTF. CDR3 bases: TGTGCCAGCAGCTTAGAGAGCCTAGTAGGCTACACCTTC.

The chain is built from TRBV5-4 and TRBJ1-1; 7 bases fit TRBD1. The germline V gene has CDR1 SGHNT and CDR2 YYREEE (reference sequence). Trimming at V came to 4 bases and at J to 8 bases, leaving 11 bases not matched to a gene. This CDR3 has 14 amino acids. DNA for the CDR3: TGTGCCAGCAGCACCGAGAACAGGGGCCTAGAAGCTTTCTTT. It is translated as CASSTENRGLEAFF.

The CDR3 spells CASRAGQGVNTEAFF. CDR3 coding DNA: TGTGCCAGCAGAGCGGGACAAGGAGTGAACACTGAAGCTTTCTTT. The gene calls are TRBV2 and TRBJ1-1; D possibly corresponds to TRBD1 (6 bases). Trimming removed 6 bases at V and 0 bases at J, with 14 bases between. There are 15 residues in the CDR3. Per germline, CDR1 SNHLY and CDR2 FYNNEI. The entire variable domain, with the rest obtained from reference TRBV2 and TRBJ1-1, is as follows: EPEVTQTPSHQVTQMGQEVILRCVPISNHLYFYWYRQILGQKVEFLVSFYNNEISEKSEIFDDQFSVERPDGSNFTLKIRSTKLEDSAMYFCASRAGQGVNTEAFFGQGTRLTVV.

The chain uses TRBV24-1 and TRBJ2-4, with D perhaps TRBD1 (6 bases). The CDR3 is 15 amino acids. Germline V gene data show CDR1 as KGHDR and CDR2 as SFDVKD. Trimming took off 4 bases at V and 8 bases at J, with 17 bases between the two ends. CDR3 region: CATSDPRQVGDIQYF. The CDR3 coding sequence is TGTGCCACCAGTGACCCGAGACAGGTGGGGGACATTCAGTACTTC.

The CDR3 DNA reads TGCGCCAGCAGCCAGGGACTAGCGGGAGCGGGAACGCAGTATTTT. Amino acids: CASSQGLAGAGTQYF. The chain recombines TRBV4-1 with TRBJ2-3, with 14 bases fitting TRBD2. This CDR3 has 15 amino acids. Germline assignment: CDR1 MGHRA and CDR2 YSYEKL. Trimming at V came to 3 bases and at J to 9 bases, leaving 5 bases not matched to a gene.

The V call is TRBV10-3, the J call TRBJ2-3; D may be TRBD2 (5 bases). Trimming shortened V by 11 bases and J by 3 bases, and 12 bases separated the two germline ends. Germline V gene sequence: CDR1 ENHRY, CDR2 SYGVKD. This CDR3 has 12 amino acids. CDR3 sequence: CAAGGLTDTQYF. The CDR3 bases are TGTGCCGCCGGCGGGCTAACAGATACGCAGTATTTT.

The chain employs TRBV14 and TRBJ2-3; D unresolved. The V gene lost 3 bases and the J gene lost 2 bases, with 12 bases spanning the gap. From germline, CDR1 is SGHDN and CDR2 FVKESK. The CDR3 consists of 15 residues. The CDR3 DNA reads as TGTGCCAGCAGCCAGCCAGCGATCCTCACAGATACGCAGTATTTT. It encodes CASSQPAILTDTQYF.

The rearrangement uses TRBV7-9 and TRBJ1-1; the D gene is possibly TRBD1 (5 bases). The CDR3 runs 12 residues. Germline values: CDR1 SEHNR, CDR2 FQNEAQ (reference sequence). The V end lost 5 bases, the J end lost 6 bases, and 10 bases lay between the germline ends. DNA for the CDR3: TGTGCCAGCAGCCCGGGGGGACCTGAAGCTTTCTTT. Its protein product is CASSPGGPEAFF.

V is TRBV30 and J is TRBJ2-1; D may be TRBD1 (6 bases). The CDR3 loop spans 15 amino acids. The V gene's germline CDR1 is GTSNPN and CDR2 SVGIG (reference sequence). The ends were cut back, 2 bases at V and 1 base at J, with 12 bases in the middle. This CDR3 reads CAWSLQGLSYNEQFF. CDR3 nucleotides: TGTGCCTGGAGTTTACAGGGCCTTTCCTACAATGAGCAGTTCTTC. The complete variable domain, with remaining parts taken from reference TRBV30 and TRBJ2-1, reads SQTIHQWPATLVQPVGSPLSLECTVEGTSNPNLYWYRQAAGRGLQLLFYSVGIGQISSEVPQNLSASRPQDRQFILSSKKLLLSDSGFYLCAWSLQGLSYNEQFFGPGTRLTVL.

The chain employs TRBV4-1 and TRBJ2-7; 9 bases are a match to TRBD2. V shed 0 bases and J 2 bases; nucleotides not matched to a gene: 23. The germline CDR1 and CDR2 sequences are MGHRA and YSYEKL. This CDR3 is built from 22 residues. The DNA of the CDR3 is TGCGCCAGCAGCCAAGATCATCAGGTTTGGGGGCTAGCGGGACCCCACACCTACGAGCAGTACTTC. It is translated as CASSQDHQVWGLAGPHTYEQYF.